This is a list of T cell receptor beta chains from one sample in a study of PD-1 blockade in mismatch repair-deficient tumors. Assay used: immunoSEQ multiplex PCR; TCRdb lists only in-frame clones, some missing. The table has about 51,000 clones, around 85% seen once. Sequencing used peripheral blood, obtained less than 21 weeks after starting pembrolizumab. Receptors were obtained from an adult with mismatch repair-deficient cancer. CDR3s include the opening cysteine and the closing phenylalanine or tryptophan. D genes are given only for firm matches. Clone size appears in some rows only: once, few, many, or a class for an expanded clone.

abundance	v_gene	d_gene	j_gene	len	CDR3aa	CDR3nt
NA	TRBV7-2	NA	TRBJ1-5	15	CASSLGGWGNQPQHF	TGTGCCAGCAGCTTAGGAGGGTGGGGAAATCAGCCCCAGCATTTT
few	TRBV11-2	NA	TRBJ2-7	15	CASSLAAGNSYEQYF	TGTGCCAGCAGCTTAGCCGCGGGAAACTCCTACGAGCAGTACTTC
NA	TRBV7-2	NA	TRBJ1-3	15	CASSLGPSSGNTIYF	TGTGCCAGCAGCTTAGGTCCCAGCTCTGGAAACACCATATATTTT
NA	TRBV5-1	NA	TRBJ2-5	11	CASGDQETQYF	TGCGCCAGCGGGGATCAAGAGACCCAGTACTTC
NA	TRBV5-5	TRBD1	TRBJ2-3	15	CASSLTGGRTDTQYF	TGTGCCAGCAGCTTGACAGGGGGACGCACAGATACGCAGTATTTT
NA	TRBV4-1	TRBD2	TRBJ2-7	18	CASSQEMYGEGYSYEQYF	TGCGCCAGCAGCCAAGAAATGTATGGGGAGGGATACTCCTACGAGCAGTACTTC
NA	TRBV6-5	NA	TRBJ1-5	13	CASSYSGVQPQHF	TGTGCCAGCAGTTACTCGGGGGTGCAGCCCCAGCATTTT
few	TRBV19	NA	TRBJ1-1	16	CASSASLGPRGTEAFF	TGTGCCAGTAGCGCAAGCCTGGGACCCCGAGGTACTGAAGCTTTCTTT
NA	TRBV5-4	TRBD1	TRBJ1-5	16	CASSLGDRGSNQPQHF	TGTGCCAGCAGCTTGGGGGACAGGGGTAGCAATCAGCCCCAGCATTTT
NA	TRBV28	NA	TRBJ1-5	13	CASSATYNQPQHF	TGTGCCAGCAGTGCAACGTACAATCAGCCCCAGCATTTT
NA	TRBV29-1	NA	TRBJ2-1	13	CSAQKPTSHEQFF	TGCAGCGCCCAAAAACCGACTAGTCATGAGCAGTTCTTC
NA	TRBV5-8	TRBD2	TRBJ2-3	14	CASSFLAGSDTQYF	TGTGCCAGCAGCTTTCTAGCGGGATCGGATACGCAGTATTTT
NA	TRBV4-2	TRBD1	TRBJ1-4	16	CASSQVDRGLGEKLFF	TGTGCCAGCAGCCAAGTAGACAGGGGGCTAGGTGAAAAACTGTTTTTT
NA	TRBV15	NA	TRBJ2-1	14	CATSVSGTYNEQFF	TGTGCCACCAGCGTCTCAGGAACCTACAATGAGCAGTTCTTC
NA	TRBV15	TRBD1	TRBJ2-7	14	CATSRGRGQGEQYF	TGTGCCACCAGCAGAGGAAGGGGACAGGGAGAGCAGTACTTC
NA	TRBV30	NA	TRBJ2-2	14	CAWSKLTNTGELFF	TGTGCCTGGAGTAAACTTACGAACACCGGGGAGCTGTTTTTT
NA	TRBV7-9	TRBD2	TRBJ2-7	15	CASSLALAGYYEQYF	TGTGCCAGCAGCTTAGCTTTAGCGGGGTACTACGAGCAGTACTTC
NA	TRBV27	NA	TRBJ2-5	14	CASSYSGSQETQYF	TGTGCCAGCAGTTACTCGGGCAGCCAAGAGACCCAGTACTTC
NA	TRBV18	NA	TRBJ2-1	17	CASSPNVYPSSYNEQFF	TGTGCCAGCTCACCAAACGTCTATCCGAGCTCCTACAATGAGCAGTTCTTC
NA	TRBV28	TRBD2	TRBJ2-1	14	CASKAGEAYNEQFF	TGTGCCAGCAAAGCGGGAGAGGCCTACAATGAGCAGTTCTTC
NA	TRBV6-5	NA	TRBJ1-4	15	CASSLTGATNEKLFF	TGTGCCAGCAGCCTGACCGGAGCAACTAATGAAAAACTGTTTTTT
NA	TRBV15	TRBD2	TRBJ2-7	15	CATSRTGLAGREQYF	TGTGCCACCAGCAGAACGGGACTAGCGGGGCGAGAGCAGTACTTC
NA	TRBV2	NA	TRBJ2-1	13	CASTSGAYNEQFF	TGTGCCAGCACCTCGGGGGCTTACAATGAGCAGTTCTTC
NA	TRBV6-5	TRBD1	TRBJ1-2	15	CASSRGTATNYGYTF	TGTGCCAGCAGCCGGGGGACAGCTACTAACTATGGCTACACCTTC
NA	TRBV2	TRBD1	TRBJ1-5	15	CASSRNRGGGQPQHF	TGTGCCAGCAGCCGGAACAGGGGAGGCGGGCAGCCCCAGCATTTT
NA	TRBV27	NA	TRBJ2-2	14	CASSPGFDTGELFF	TGTGCCAGCAGCCCAGGCTTCGACACCGGGGAGCTGTTTTTT
medium-sized	TRBV7-9	NA	TRBJ2-7	12	CASSSNYYEQYF	TGTGCCAGCAGCTCCAACTACTACGAGCAGTACTTC